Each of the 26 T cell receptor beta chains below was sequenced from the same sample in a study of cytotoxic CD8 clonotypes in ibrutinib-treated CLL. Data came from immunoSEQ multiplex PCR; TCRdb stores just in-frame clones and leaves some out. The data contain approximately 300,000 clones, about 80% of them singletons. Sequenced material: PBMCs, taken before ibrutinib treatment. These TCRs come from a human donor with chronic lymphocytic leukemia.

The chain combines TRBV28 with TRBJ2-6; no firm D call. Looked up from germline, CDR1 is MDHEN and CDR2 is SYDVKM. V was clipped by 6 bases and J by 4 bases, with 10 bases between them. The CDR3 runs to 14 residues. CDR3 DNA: TGTGCCAGCAGGCCTTCCTTGGGGGCCAACGTCCTGACTTTC. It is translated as CASRPSLGANVLTF.

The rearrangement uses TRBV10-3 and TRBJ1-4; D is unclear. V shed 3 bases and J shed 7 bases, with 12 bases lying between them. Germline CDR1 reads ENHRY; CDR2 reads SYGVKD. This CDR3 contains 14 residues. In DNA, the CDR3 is TGTGCCATCAGTGATCCAAGGCTAAGTGAAAAACTGTTTTTT. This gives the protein CAISDPRLSEKLFF.

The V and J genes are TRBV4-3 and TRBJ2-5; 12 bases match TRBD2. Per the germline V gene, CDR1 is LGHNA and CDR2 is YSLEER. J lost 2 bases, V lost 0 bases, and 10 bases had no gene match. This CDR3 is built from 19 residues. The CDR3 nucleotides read TGCGCCAGCAGCCAAGAACCCTGGACTAGCGGGATTGGGCAAGAGACCCAGTACTTC. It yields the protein CASSQEPWTSGIGQETQYF.

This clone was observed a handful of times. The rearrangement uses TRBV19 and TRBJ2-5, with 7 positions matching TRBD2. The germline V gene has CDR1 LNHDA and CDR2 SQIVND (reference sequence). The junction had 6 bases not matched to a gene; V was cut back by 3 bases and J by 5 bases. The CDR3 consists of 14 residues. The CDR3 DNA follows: TGTGCCAGTAGTATTGGGAGGGGCGGTGAGACCCAGTACTTC. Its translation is CASSIGRGGETQYF. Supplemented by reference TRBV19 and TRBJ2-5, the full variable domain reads DGGITQSPKYLFRKEGQNVTLSCEQNLNHDAMYWYRQDPGQGLRLIYYSQIVNDFQKGDIAEGYSVSREKKESFPLTVTSAQKNPTAFYLCASSIGRGGETQYFGPGTRLLVL.

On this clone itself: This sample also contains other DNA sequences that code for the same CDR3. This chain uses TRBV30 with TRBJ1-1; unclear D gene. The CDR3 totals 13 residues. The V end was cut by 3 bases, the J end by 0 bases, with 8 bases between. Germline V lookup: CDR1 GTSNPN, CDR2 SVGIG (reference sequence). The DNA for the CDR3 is TGTGCCTGGAGCGTGAATATGAACACTGAAGCTTTCTTT. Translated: CAWSVNMNTEAFF.

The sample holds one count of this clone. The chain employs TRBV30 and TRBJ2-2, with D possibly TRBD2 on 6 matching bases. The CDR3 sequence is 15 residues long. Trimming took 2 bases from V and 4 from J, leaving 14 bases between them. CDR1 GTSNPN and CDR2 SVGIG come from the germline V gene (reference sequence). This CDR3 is CAWSKSTSITGELFF. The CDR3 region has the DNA TGTGCCTGGAGTAAGTCGACTAGTATCACCGGGGAGCTGTTTTTT. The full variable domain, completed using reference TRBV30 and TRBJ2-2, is SQTIHQWPATLVQPVGSPLSLECTVEGTSNPNLYWYRQAAGRGLQLLFYSVGIGQISSEVPQNLSASRPQDRQFILSSKKLLLSDSGFYLCAWSKSTSITGELFFGEGSRLTVL.

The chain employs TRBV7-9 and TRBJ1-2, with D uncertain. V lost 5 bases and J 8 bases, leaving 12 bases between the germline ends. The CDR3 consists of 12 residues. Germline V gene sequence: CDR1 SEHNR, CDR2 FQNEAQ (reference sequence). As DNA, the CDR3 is TGTGCCAGCAGCCCGCTCAATGGAGGCTACACCTTC. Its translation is CASSPLNGGYTF.

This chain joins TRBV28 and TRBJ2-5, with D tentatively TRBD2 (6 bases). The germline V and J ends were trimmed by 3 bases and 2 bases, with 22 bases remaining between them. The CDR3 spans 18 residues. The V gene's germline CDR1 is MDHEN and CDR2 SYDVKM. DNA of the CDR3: TGTGCCAGCAGTTTTCTCGCGGTTCTGGGGGGAGGTCAAGAGACCCAGTACTTC. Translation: CASSFLAVLGGGQETQYF.

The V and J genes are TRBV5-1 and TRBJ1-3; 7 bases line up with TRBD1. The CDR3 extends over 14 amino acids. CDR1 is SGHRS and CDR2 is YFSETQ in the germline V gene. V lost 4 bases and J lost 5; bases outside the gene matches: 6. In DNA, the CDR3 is TGCGCCAGCAGCCCCCGGGACAGCAGAAACACCATATATTTT. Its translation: CASSPRDSRNTIYF.

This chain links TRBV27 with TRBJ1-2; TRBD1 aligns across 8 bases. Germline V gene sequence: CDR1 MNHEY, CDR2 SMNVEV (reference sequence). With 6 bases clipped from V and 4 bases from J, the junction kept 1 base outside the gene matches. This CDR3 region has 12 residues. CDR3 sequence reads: CASRDRVYGYTF. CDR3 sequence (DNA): TGTGCCAGCAGGGACAGGGTCTATGGCTACACCTTC.

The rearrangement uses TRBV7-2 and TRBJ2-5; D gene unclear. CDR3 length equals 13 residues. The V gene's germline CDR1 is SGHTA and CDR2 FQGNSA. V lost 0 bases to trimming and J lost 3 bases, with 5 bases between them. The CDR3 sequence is CASSLAWEETQYF. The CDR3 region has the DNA TGTGCCAGCAGCTTAGCGTGGGAAGAGACCCAGTACTTC.

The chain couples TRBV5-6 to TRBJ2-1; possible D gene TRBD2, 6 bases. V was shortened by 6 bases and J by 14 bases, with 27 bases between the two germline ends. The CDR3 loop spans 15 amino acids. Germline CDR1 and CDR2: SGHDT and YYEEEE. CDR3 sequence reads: CASNAQIKLARGEFF. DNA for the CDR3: TGTGCCAGCAACGCCCAGATCAAACTAGCTAGGGGTGAGTTCTTC. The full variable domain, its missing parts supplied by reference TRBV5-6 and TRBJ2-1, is DAGVTQSPTHLIKTRGQQVTLRCSPKSGHDTVSWYQQALGQGPQFIFQYYEEEERQRGNFPDRFSGHQFPNYSSELNVNALLLGDSALYLCASNAQIKLARGEFFGPGTRLTVL.

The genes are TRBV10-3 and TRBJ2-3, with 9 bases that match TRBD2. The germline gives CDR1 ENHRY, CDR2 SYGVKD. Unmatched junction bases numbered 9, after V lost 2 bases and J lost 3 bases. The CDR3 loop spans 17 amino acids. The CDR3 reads CAISEALAGSVTDTQYF. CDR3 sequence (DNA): TGTGCCATCAGTGAGGCCCTAGCGGGAAGTGTAACAGATACGCAGTATTTT.

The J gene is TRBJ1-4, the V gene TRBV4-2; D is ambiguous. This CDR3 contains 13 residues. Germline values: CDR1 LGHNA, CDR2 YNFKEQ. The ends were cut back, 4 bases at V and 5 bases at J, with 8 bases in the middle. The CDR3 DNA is TGTGCCAGCAGCCTAGACATAAATGAAAAACTGTTTTTT. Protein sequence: CASSLDINEKLFF.

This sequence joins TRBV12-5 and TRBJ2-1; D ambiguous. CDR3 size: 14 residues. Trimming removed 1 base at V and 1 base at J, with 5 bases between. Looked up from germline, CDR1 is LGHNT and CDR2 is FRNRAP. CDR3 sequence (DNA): TGTGCTAGTGGTTTGGGGGTGTCCTACAATGAGCAGTTCTTC. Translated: CASGLGVSYNEQFF.

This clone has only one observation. CDR3: CASSQNNYGYTF. Here the CDR3 DNA reads TGTGCCAGCAGCCAAAACAACTATGGCTACACCTTC. The V call is TRBV11-2, the J call TRBJ1-2; D gene ambiguous. CDR1 and CDR2 from the germline V gene are SGHAT and FQNNGV. The V gene lost 5 bases and the J gene lost 2 bases, with 6 bases spanning the gap. The CDR3 spans 12 residues.

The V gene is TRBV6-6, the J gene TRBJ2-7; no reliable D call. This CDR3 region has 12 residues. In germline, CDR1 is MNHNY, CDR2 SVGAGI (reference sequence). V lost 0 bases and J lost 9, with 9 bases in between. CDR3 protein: CASSYSTRGQYF. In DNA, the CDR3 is TGTGCCAGCAGTTACTCGACCCGCGGGCAGTACTTC.

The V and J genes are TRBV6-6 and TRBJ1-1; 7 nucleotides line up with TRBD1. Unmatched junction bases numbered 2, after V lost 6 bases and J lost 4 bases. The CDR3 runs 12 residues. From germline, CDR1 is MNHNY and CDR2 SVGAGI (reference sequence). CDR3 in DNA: TGTGCCAGCAGGTACAGGGGCACTGAAGCTTTCTTT. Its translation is CASRYRGTEAFF.

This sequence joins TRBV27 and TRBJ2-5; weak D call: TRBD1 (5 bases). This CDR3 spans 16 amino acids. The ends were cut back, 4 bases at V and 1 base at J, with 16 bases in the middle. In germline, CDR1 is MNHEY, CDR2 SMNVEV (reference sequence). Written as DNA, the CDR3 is TGTGCCAGCAGTTCCTGGGCAGGGAACTTCCAAGAGACCCAGTACTTC. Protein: CASSSWAGNFQETQYF.

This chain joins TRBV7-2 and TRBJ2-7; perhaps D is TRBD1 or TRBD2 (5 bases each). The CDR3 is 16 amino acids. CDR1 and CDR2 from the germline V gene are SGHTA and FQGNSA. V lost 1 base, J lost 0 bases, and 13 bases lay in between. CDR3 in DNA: TGTGCCAGCAGCTTAGATGGGGGTATAAGCTCCTACGAGCAGTACTTC. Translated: CASSLDGGISSYEQYF.

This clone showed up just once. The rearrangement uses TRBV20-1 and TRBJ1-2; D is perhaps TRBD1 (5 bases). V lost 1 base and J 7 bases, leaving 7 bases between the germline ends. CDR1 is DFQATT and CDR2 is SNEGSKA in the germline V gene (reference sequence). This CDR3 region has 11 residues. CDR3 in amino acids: CSARVGTGYTF. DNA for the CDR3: TGCAGTGCTAGAGTGGGGACTGGCTACACCTTC.

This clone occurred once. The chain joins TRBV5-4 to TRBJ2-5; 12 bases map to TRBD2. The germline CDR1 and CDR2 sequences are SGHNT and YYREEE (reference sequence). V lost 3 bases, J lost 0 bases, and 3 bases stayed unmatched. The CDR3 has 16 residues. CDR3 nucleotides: TGTGCCAGCAGCTCAGGGACTAGCGGGTACCAAGAGACCCAGTACTTC. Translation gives CASSSGTSGYQETQYF. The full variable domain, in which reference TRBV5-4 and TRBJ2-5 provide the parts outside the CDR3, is ETGVTQSPTHLIKTRGQQVTLRCSSQSGHNTVSWYQQALGQGPQFIFQYYREEENGRGNFPPRFSGLQFPNYSSELNVNALELDDSALYLCASSSGTSGYQETQYFGPGTRLLVL.

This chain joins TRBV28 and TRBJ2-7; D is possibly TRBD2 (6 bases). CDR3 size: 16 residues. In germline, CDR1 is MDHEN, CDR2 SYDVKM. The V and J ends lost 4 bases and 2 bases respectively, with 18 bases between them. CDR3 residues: CASSYAPSTRTYEQYF. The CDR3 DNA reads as TGTGCCAGCAGTTATGCCCCCTCGACTAGAACCTACGAGCAGTACTTC.

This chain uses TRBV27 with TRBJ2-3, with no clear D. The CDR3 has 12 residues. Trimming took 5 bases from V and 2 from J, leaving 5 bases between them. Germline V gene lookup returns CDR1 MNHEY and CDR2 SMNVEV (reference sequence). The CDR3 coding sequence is TGTGCCAGCAGTCCACCCACAGATACGCAGTATTTT. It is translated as CASSPPTDTQYF.

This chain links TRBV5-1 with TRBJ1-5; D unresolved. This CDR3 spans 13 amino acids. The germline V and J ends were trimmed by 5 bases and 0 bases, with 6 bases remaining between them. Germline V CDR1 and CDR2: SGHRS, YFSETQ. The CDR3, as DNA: TGCGCCAGCAGGGCGGATAGCAATCAGCCCCAGCATTTT. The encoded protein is CASRADSNQPQHF.

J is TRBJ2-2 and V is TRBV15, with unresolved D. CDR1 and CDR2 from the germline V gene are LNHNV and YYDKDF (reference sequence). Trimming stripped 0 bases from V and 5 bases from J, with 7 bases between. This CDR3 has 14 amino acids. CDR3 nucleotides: TGTGCCACCAGCAGAGATCCTTGGACCGGGGAGCTGTTTTTT. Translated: CATSRDPWTGELFF.